These T cell receptor beta chains were read from a single sample in a study of early T cells in non-severe SARS-CoV-2 infection. TCRdb reprocessed the 5' RACE reads with MiXCR, giving one entry per CDR3 protein. The data contain about 64,000 distinct CDR3 sequences, around 10% of them singletons. The sequencing here drew on whole blood, taken at baseline. The receptors stem from an adult who was a healthcare worker with PCR-confirmed SARS-CoV-2 infection or an uninfected control (not recorded which). The CDR3 runs from the conserved cysteine through the conserved F or W. Fields, in order: V gene, J gene, CDR3 protein.

TRBV6-5,TRBJ1-5,CASSYSGFQPQHF
TRBV20-1,TRBJ2-7,CSARSSRLGDEQYF
TRBV20-1,TRBJ1-2,CSARGPKGYGGSGANYGYTF
TRBV2,TRBJ2-7,CASSGEQGSSYEQYF
TRBV7-9,TRBJ2-3,CASSRRDRLQYF
TRBV7-6,TRBJ1-2,CASSRLPGQIYGYTF
TRBV3-1,TRBJ1-2,CASSQGVHYGYTF
TRBV2,TRBJ2-7,CASSDRGYEQYF
TRBV6-1,TRBJ1-2,CASSLRRSYGYTF
TRBV6-1,TRBJ1-6,CASSDRESSYNSPLHF
TRBV11-3,TRBJ2-1,CASSQSGWGLGKPEQFF
TRBV12-3/TRBV12-4,TRBJ2-3,CASSFSRGVSTDTQYF
TRBV3-1,TRBJ1-4,CASSRRSAANEKLFF
TRBV20-1,TRBJ2-1,CSARRQEPYNEQFF
TRBV7-9,TRBJ2-3,CASSRGQTGFGGTDTQYF